Each of the 15 T cell receptor beta chains below was sequenced from the same sample in a study of blood T cell repertoires in COVID-19. The table came from immunoSEQ multiplex PCR; TCRdb's copy has only in-frame clones and leaves some out. The top ten hold around 1.3% of the sample, which has about 180,000 clones, roughly 87% seen once. Source material: PBMCs or T cells enriched from blood (not recorded which). Receptors were obtained from a human donor with acute COVID-19. The donor label of this sample is uncertain.

This clone was picked up a small number of times. V and J are TRBV6-5 and TRBJ1-5; D ambiguous. In germline, CDR1 is MNHEY, CDR2 SVGAGI. This CDR3 comprises 13 residues. V shed 6 bases and J shed 0 bases, with 6 bases lying between them. The CDR3 sequence is CASRANSNQPQHF. The CDR3 region has the DNA TGTGCCAGCAGAGCGAATAGCAATCAGCCCCAGCATTTT.

CDR3 in amino acids: CSARGDGRKNTEAFF. The CDR3, as DNA: TGCAGCGCTCGGGGAGACGGACGGAAGAACACTGAAGCTTTCTTT. This sequence joins TRBV29-1 and TRBJ1-1; D gene unclear. The CDR3 consists of 15 residues. The V end was cut by 7 bases, the J end by 1 base, with 19 bases between. Germline CDR1 reads SQVTM; CDR2 reads ANQGSEA.

The chain carries TRBV12-3 or TRBV12-4 and TRBJ2-1; D not resolved. V was trimmed by 3 bases and J by 6 bases, leaving 6 bases between them. The CDR3 spans 12 residues. The CDR3 DNA sequence: TGTGCCAGCAGTTTCTCAGGCAATGAGCAGTTCTTC. It yields the protein CASSFSGNEQFF.

This chain uses TRBV15 with TRBJ1-5; 9 bases match TRBD1. Per germline, CDR1 LNHNV and CDR2 YYDKDF (reference sequence). Trimming at V came to 0 bases and at J to 6 bases, leaving 6 bases not matched to a gene. This CDR3 contains 16 residues. CDR3 region: CATSRDRGQGGQPQHF. As DNA, the CDR3 is TGTGCCACCAGCAGAGATCGGGGACAGGGCGGTCAGCCCCAGCATTTT.

The chain couples TRBV30 to TRBJ1-2; maybe TRBD1 (5 bases). The germline V gene encodes CDR1 GTSNPN and CDR2 SVGIG (reference sequence). V was clipped by 2 bases and J by 4 bases, with 11 bases between them. The CDR3 length is 13 residues. Here the CDR3 DNA reads TGTGCCTGGAGTTATAGGACAACCTATGGCTACACCTTC. Its translation: CAWSYRTTYGYTF.

This chain uses TRBV9 with TRBJ2-7, with 9 nucleotides matching TRBD2. Germline-derived CDR1 and CDR2 are SGDLS and YYNGEE. Germline trimming cut 4 bases from V and 4 bases from J; bases unmatched to any gene: 6. This CDR3 spans 14 amino acids. DNA of the CDR3: TGTGCCAGCAGCATCGGTAGCGGGGGATACGAGCAGTACTTC. This codes for CASSIGSGGYEQYF. The full variable domain, its missing parts supplied by reference TRBV9 and TRBJ2-7, is DSGVTQTPKHLITATGQRVTLRCSPRSGDLSVYWYQQSLDQGLQFLIQYYNGEERAKGNILERFSAQQFPDLHSELNLSSLELGDSALYFCASSIGSGGYEQYFGPGTRLTVT.

The genes are TRBV4-1 and TRBJ2-3; D is unresolved. Deletions cut 5 bases from V and 5 bases from J, with 8 bases between. CDR1 is MGHRA, CDR2 YSYEKL, per germline. The CDR3 is made up of 12 amino acids. CDR3 amino acids: CASSALRDTQYF. CDR3 DNA: TGCGCCAGCAGCGCCCTACGAGATACGCAGTATTTT.

V and J are TRBV5-1 and TRBJ1-4, with TRBD1 identical over 7 bases. Germline trimming cut 6 bases from V and 0 bases from J; bases unmatched to any gene: 5. Germline-derived CDR1 and CDR2 are SGHRS and YFSETQ. The CDR3 length is 15 residues. The CDR3 sequence: CASMAGGATNEKLFF. Here the CDR3 DNA reads TGCGCCAGCATGGCAGGGGGTGCAACTAATGAAAAACTGTTTTTT. The full variable domain, completed using reference TRBV5-1 and TRBJ1-4, is KAGVTQTPRYLIKTRGQQVTLSCSPISGHRSVSWYQQTPGQGLQFLFEYFSETQRNKGNFPGRFSGRQFSNSRSEMNVSTLELGDSALYLCASMAGGATNEKLFFGSGTQLSVL.

This clone has only one observation. The J gene is TRBJ1-2, the V gene TRBV18; possibly TRBD1 for D (5 bases). The CDR3 extends over 15 amino acids. Between the trimmed V and J ends, which lost 4 bases and 4 bases, there was a span of 16 bases. In germline, CDR1 is KGHSH, CDR2 LQKENI. CDR3 sequence: CASSQEQALLYGYTF. CDR3 DNA sequence: TGTGCCAGCTCACAAGAACAGGCTCTCCTCTATGGCTACACCTTC.

This clone has just one count. This chain joins TRBV5-1 and TRBJ1-2, with unresolved D. Germline CDR1 SGHRS, CDR2 YFSETQ. The CDR3 contains 14 residues. Trimming took 0 bases from V and 4 from J, leaving 10 bases between them. Here the CDR3 reads CASSLDEGFYGYTF. The CDR3 nucleotides are TGCGCCAGCAGCTTGGACGAGGGATTCTATGGCTACACCTTC.

The CDR3 coding sequence is TGCGCCAGCAGCCAGGGTTCGTGGCGTTCCAGGCCAGCCGGGGAGCTGTTTTTT. Its protein is CASSQGSWRSRPAGELFF. V and J are TRBV4-3 and TRBJ2-2; the D is unclear. V was cut by 3 bases and J by 6 bases, with 23 bases left in between. The CDR3 runs to 18 residues. The germline CDR1 and CDR2 sequences are LGHNA and YSLEER.

This chain joins TRBV4-1 and TRBJ2-7; tentative D call: TRBD1 (5 bases). The V gene's germline CDR1 is MGHRA and CDR2 YSYEKL. V lost 8 bases, J lost 6 bases, and 14 bases lay in between. The CDR3 is 12 residues long. Here the CDR3 reads CASRSDSAEQYF. The CDR3 nucleotides read TGCGCCAGCCGATCCGACAGTGCCGAGCAGTACTTC.

The rearrangement joins TRBV11-3 to TRBJ2-3, with D possibly TRBD2 on 6 matching bases. Germline loops: CDR1 SGHNT, CDR2 YENEEA. The CDR3 is 17 residues long. V was pared by 1 base and J by 9 bases, with 23 bases between. As DNA, the CDR3 is TGTGCCAGCAGCTTAGGGGCGGGACGGAGAAGGGCCGGGACGCAGTATTTT. It is translated as CASSLGAGRRRAGTQYF.

The chain carries TRBV30 and TRBJ2-1, with a tentative D call TRBD1 (6 bases). Looked up from germline, CDR1 is GTSNPN and CDR2 is SVGIG (reference sequence). The CDR3 is 13 residues long. Trimming left V 2 bases short and J 6 bases short, with 11 bases between. The CDR3 nucleotides read TGTGCCTGGAGTCCGGGACAACCCAATGAGCAGTTCTTC. This encodes CAWSPGQPNEQFF.

J is TRBJ2-1 and V is TRBV5-1; 14 nucleotides line up with TRBD2. V trimming: 3 bases; J trimming: 6 bases; junction bases outside the gene matches: 14. The CDR3 covers 19 residues. Germline loops: CDR1 SGHRS, CDR2 YFSETQ. In DNA form, the CDR3 reads TGCGCCAGCAGCTACCAGACTAGCGGGGGGGCTCCCTTCTTCAATGAGCAGTTCTTC. Its translation: CASSYQTSGGAPFFNEQFF.